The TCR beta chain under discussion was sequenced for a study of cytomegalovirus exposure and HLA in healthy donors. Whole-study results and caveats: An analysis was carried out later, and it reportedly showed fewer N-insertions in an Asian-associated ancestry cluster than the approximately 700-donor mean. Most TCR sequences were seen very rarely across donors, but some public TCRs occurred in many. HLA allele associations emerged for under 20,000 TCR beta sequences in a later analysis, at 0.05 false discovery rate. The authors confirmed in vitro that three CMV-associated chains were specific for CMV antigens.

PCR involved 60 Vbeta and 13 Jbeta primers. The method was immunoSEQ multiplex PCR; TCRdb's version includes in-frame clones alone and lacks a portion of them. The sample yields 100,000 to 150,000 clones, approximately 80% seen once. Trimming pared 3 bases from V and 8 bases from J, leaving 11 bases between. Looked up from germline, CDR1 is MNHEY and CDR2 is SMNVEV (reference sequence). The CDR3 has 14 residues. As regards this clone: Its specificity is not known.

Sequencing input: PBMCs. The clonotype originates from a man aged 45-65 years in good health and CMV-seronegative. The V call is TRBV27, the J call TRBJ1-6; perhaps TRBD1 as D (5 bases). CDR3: CASSLGGVDSPLHF. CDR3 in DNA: TGTGCCAGCAGTTTGGGGGGGGTGGATTCACCCCTCCACTTT.